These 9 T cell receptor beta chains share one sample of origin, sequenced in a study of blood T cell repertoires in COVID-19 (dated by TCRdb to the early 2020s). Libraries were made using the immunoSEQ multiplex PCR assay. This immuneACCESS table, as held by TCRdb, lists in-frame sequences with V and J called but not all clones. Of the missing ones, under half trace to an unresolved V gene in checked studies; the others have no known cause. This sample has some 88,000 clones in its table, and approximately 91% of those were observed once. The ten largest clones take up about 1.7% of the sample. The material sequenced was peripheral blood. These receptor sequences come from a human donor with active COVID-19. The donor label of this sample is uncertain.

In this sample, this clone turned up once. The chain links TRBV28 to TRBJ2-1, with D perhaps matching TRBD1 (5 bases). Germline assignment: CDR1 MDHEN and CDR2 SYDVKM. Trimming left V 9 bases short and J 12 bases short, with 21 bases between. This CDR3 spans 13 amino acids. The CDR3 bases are TGTGCCAGTCACCTCCTTGGGCAGCAGGGGCAGTTCTTC. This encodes CASHLLGQQGQFF.

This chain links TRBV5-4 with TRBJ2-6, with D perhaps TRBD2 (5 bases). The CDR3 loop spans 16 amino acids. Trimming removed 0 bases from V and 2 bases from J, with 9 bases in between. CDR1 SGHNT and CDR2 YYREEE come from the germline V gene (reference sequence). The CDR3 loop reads CASSLGVGAGANVLTF. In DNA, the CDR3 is TGTGCCAGCAGCTTGGGGGTCGGGGCTGGGGCCAACGTCCTGACTTTC.

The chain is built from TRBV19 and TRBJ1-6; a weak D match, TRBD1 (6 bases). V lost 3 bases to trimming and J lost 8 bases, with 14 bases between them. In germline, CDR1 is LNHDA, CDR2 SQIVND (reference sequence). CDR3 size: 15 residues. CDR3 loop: CASSIRDRWDSPLHF. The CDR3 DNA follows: TGTGCCAGTAGTATCCGCGACAGGTGGGATTCACCCCTCCACTTT.

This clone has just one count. CDR3 in amino acids: CASSSTGAGYTF. The CDR3 DNA reads TGTGCCAGCAGTTCGACAGGTGCTGGCTACACCTTC. The chain combines TRBV6-5 with TRBJ1-2, with D maybe TRBD1 (6 bases). The germline V and J ends were trimmed by 4 bases and 7 bases, with 10 bases remaining between them. The CDR3 sequence is 12 residues long. Germline values: CDR1 MNHEY, CDR2 SVGAGI.

The CDR3 bases are TGCGCCGTCGGGGGGCGGTCATACCAAGAGACCCAGTACTTC. Amino acids: CAVGGRSYQETQYF. V is TRBV10-2 and J is TRBJ2-5; D might be TRBD2 (7 bases). V lost 11 bases and J 0 bases, leaving 16 bases between the germline ends. In germline, CDR1 is WSHSY, CDR2 SAAADI. The CDR3 consists of 14 residues.

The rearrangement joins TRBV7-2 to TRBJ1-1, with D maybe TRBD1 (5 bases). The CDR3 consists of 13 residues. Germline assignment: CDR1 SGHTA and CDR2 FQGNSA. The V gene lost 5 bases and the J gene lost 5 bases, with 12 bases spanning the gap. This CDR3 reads CASSPNRGTEAFF. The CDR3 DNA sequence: TGTGCCAGCAGCCCAAACCGGGGGACTGAAGCTTTCTTT. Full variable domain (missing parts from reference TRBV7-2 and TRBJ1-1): GAGVSQSPSNKVTEKGKDVELRCDPISGHTALYWYRQSLGQGLEFLIYFQGNSAPDKSGLPSDRFSAERTGGSVSTLTIQRTQQEDSAVYLCASSPNRGTEAFFGQGTRLTVV.

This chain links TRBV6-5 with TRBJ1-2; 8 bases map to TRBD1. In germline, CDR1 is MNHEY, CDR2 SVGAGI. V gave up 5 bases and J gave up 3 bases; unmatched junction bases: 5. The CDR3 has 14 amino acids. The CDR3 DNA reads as TGTGCCAGCAGTCCCTACAGGGGGGACTATGGCTACACCTTC. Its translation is CASSPYRGDYGYTF.

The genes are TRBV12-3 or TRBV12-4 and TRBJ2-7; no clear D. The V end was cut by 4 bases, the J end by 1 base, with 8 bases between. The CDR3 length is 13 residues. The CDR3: CASSWQVSYEQYF. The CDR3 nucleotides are TGTGCCAGCAGTTGGCAGGTTTCCTACGAGCAGTACTTC.

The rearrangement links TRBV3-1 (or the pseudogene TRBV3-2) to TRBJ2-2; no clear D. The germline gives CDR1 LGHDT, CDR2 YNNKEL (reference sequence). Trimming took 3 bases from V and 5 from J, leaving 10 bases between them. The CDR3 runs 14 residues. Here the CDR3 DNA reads TGTGCCAGCAGCCAGGGTCGAGCGACCGGGGAGCTGTTTTTT. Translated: CASSQGRATGELFF.